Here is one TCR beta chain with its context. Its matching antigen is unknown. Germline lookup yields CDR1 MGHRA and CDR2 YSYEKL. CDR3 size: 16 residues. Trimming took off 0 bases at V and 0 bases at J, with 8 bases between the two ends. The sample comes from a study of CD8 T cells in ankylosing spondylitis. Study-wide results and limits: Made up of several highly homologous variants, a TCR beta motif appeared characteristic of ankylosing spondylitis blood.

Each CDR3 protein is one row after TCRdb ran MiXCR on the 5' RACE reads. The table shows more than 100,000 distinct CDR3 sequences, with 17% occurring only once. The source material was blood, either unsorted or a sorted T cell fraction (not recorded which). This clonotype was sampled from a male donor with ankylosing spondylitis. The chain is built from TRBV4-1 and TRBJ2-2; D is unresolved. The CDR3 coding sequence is TGCGCCAGCAGCCAAGACGGTGGAGCGAACACCGGGGAGCTGTTTTTT. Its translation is CASSQDGGANTGELFF.